Below, 19 T cell receptor beta chains from the same sample are listed, as sequenced in a study of T cell repertoires in cytomegalovirus infection. TCRdb analysed the reads with MiXCR anew, one entry per CDR3 protein. The profile shows 290,000 or so distinct CDR3 sequences, about a tenth of them singletons. Sequencing used PBMCs. Receptor source: a human donor in good health (CMV status not recorded). Some clones in this sample may be carry-over from other donors' samples.

The chain carries TRBV18 and TRBJ2-2; 7 nucleotides match TRBD2. Germline CDR1 KGHSH, CDR2 LQKENI. The J segment lost 0 bases and the V segment lost 11 bases, leaving 6 bases of the junction unmatched. This CDR3 has 14 residues. CDR3 nucleotides: TGTGCCGGAAGGGACTATTCGAACACCGGGGAGCTGTTTTTT. It codes for CAGRDYSNTGELFF.

This clonotype was detected ten times or more. The rearrangement joins TRBV9 to TRBJ2-1; weak D call: TRBD2 (6 bases). V lost 3 bases to trimming and J lost 5 bases, with 24 bases between them. Germline V lookup: CDR1 SGDLS, CDR2 YYNGEE. This CDR3 has 18 residues. Here the CDR3 DNA reads TGTGCCAGCAGCGATAGGGACTCCTTGGAAGTGATCGACAATGAGCAGTTCTTC. Translation gives CASSDRDSLEVIDNEQFF.

There are many counts of this clonotype. The genes are TRBV7-2 and TRBJ2-4; 7 bases are a match to TRBD1. CDR3 size: 13 residues. V trimming: 6 bases; J trimming: 8 bases; junction bases outside the gene matches: 7. Looked up from germline, CDR1 is SGHTA and CDR2 is FQGNSA. CDR3 DNA: TGTGCCAGCAGTTCTACAGGGGAGTACATTCAGTACTTC. Protein sequence: CASSSTGEYIQYF.

To note about this clonotype: A much more abundant neighbour one base away suggests this may be a read error. The chain recombines TRBV5-4 with TRBJ2-4, with a tentative D call TRBD2 (6 bases). This CDR3 is built from 14 residues. Germline V lookup: CDR1 SGHNT, CDR2 YYREEE (reference sequence). The CDR3 loop reads CANSSGGSQNIQYF. The CDR3 nucleotides read TGTGCCAACAGCTCCGGGGGATCACAAAACATTCAGTACTTC.

A remark on this clonotype: The final CDR3 position lacks the conserved phenylalanine or tryptophan, pointing to a likely read error. The gene calls are TRBV5-1 and TRBJ1-2; D gene uncertain. Trimming removed 0 bases at V and 6 bases at J, with 6 bases between. The CDR3 extends over 12 amino acids. Germline CDR1 and CDR2: SGHRS and YFSETQ. The CDR3 sequence is CASSLGTDGYTS. CDR3 DNA sequence: TGCGCCAGCAGCTTGGGGACCGATGGCTACACCTCC.

This clonotype showed up many times. V and J are TRBV7-2 and TRBJ2-5, with no clear D. V was shortened by 2 bases and J by 5 bases, with 15 bases between the two germline ends. This CDR3 is built from 15 residues. The germline gives CDR1 SGHTA, CDR2 FQGNSA. The CDR3 loop is CASSLRPVLGETQYF. In DNA, the CDR3 is TGTGCCAGCAGCTTACGACCGGTCTTAGGGGAGACCCAGTACTTC. Using reference TRBV7-2 and TRBJ2-5 for the parts outside the CDR3, the full variable domain is GAGVSQSPSNKVTEKGKDVELRCDPISGHTALYWYRQSLGQGLEFLIYFQGNSAPDKSGLPSDRFSAERTGGSVSTLTIQRTQQEDSAVYLCASSLRPVLGETQYFGPGTRLLVL.

This clonotype was detected many times. The rearrangement links TRBV2 to TRBJ1-5; perhaps TRBD1 as D (6 bases). This CDR3 comprises 17 residues. The germline gives CDR1 SNHLY, CDR2 FYNNEI. V was clipped by 4 bases and J by 7 bases, with 23 bases between them. CDR3 nucleotide sequence: TGTGCCAGCAGTGCGGGGCAGGGGCTTAGGAAGGACCAGCCCCAGCATTTT. Amino acid sequence: CASSAGQGLRKDQPQHF.

This clonotype showed up many times. This sequence joins TRBV28 and TRBJ2-5, with TRBD1 matching over 9 bases. The germline gives CDR1 MDHEN, CDR2 SYDVKM. Losses at the gene ends were 3 bases for V and 2 bases for J; bases not matched to a gene: 4. The CDR3 spans 15 residues. The CDR3 loop is CASSLPTGGQETQYF. CDR3 bases: TGTGCCAGCAGTTTGCCGACAGGGGGACAAGAGACCCAGTACTTC.

This clonotype was picked up many times. The chain joins TRBV6-2 or TRBV6-3 to TRBJ2-1, with 8 bases that match TRBD2. Germline V gives CDR1 MNHEY, CDR2 SVGEGT. J was trimmed by 6 bases and V by 3 bases; bases with no gene match: 7. This CDR3 spans 15 amino acids. CDR3 bases: TGTGCCAGCAGTTATTTGCGGGGGGCCTCCAATGAGCAGTTCTTC. It encodes CASSYLRGASNEQFF.

This clonotype appeared many times. The chain has TRBV7-2 and TRBJ1-6, with D maybe TRBD1 (6 bases). V lost 1 base to trimming and J lost 10 bases, with 17 bases between them. Germline CDR1 SGHTA, CDR2 FQGNSA. CDR3 size: 16 residues. CDR3 sequence: CASSLGSGVFQSPLHF. In DNA, the CDR3 is TGTGCCAGCAGCTTAGGATCAGGGGTCTTCCAATCACCCCTCCACTTT.

The rearrangement joins TRBV7-9 to TRBJ1-1; D unresolved. The V and J ends lost 5 bases and 0 bases respectively, with 13 bases between them. This CDR3 has 15 amino acids. Germline CDR1 reads SEHNR; CDR2 reads FQNEAQ (reference sequence). CDR3: CASSPPVSLNTEAFF. The DNA of the CDR3 is TGTGCCAGCAGCCCTCCGGTCAGCTTGAACACTGAAGCTTTCTTT.

The chain carries TRBV5-4 and TRBJ2-5; TRBD1 aligns across 9 bases. The CDR3 totals 14 residues. V gave up 4 bases and J gave up 4 bases; unmatched junction bases: 5. Germline V gene data show CDR1 as SGHNT and CDR2 as YYREEE (reference sequence). DNA of the CDR3: TGTGCCAGCAGCCAGCCACAGGGGGCAGAGACCCAGTACTTC. Translated: CASSQPQGAETQYF.

This clonotype was detected ten times or more. The chain couples TRBV7-2 to TRBJ2-7, with 8 bases matching TRBD2. CDR1 is SGHTA, CDR2 FQGNSA, per germline. This CDR3 spans 14 amino acids. Trimming cost V 5 bases and J 3 bases; bases outside gene matches: 6. The CDR3 DNA reads as TGTGCCAGCAGCCCCACGGGGGGGGGCTACGAGCAGTACTTC. Encoded protein: CASSPTGGGYEQYF.

This clonotype was counted only a few times. In DNA form, the CDR3 reads TGTGCCAGCAGGCTGGACAGGGGGATTGGTCAGCCCCAGCATTTT. It yields the protein CASRLDRGIGQPQHF. The rearrangement joins TRBV6-6 to TRBJ1-5; 10 bases are a match to TRBD1. The CDR3 spans 15 residues. V lost 6 bases to trimming and J lost 6 bases; unmatched junction nucleotides: 8. Per the germline V gene, CDR1 is MNHNY and CDR2 is SVGAGI (reference sequence).

The CDR3 region is CASSADGTGGTEAFF. CDR3 bases: TGTGCCAGCAGTGCCGACGGGACGGGGGGCACTGAAGCTTTCTTT. The V gene is TRBV12-3 or TRBV12-4, the J gene TRBJ1-1; D might be TRBD1 (5 bases). The CDR3 runs to 15 residues. Trimming cost V 5 bases and J 4 bases, with 17 bases left between them.

Details on this clonotype: Since a much larger clone is just one base distant, this may be a read error. The chain combines TRBV7-4 with TRBJ2-4, with D possibly TRBD2 on 5 matching bases. CDR1 and CDR2 from the germline V gene are SGHVT and SQSDAQ. Trimming stripped 3 bases from V and 6 bases from J, with 21 bases between. CDR3 length: 17 residues. The CDR3 reads CASSFESLSGPRNIQYF. The DNA of the CDR3 is TGTGCCAGCAGCTTTGAGTCCCTAAGCGGCCCCAGAAACATTCAGTACTTC.

This clonotype was picked up a small number of times. This chain uses TRBV12-3 or TRBV12-4 with TRBJ1-3, with D unresolved. The CDR3 length is 18 residues. V was trimmed by 8 bases and J by 0 bases, leaving 23 bases between them. The CDR3 nucleotides are TGTGCCAGCCTGAGTCCGGGCCCGGCCTCGAGCTCTGGAAACACCATATATTTT. Translated, it gives CASLSPGPASSSGNTIYF.

This clonotype was observed a few times. V is TRBV29-1 and J is TRBJ2-7; D unclear. The CDR3 is 13 residues long. Germline V gene data show CDR1 as SQVTM and CDR2 as ANQGSEA. Trimming removed 5 bases from V and 0 bases from J, with 11 bases in between. In nucleotides, the CDR3 is TGCAGCGTTCGTACTGCTAGCTCCTACGAGCAGTACTTC. Translated, it gives CSVRTASSYEQYF.

Ten or more counts support this clonotype. The chain carries TRBV28 and TRBJ1-5; D is possibly TRBD1 (5 bases). The V gene lost 2 bases and the J gene lost 3 bases, with 14 bases spanning the gap. Germline CDR1 MDHEN, CDR2 SYDVKM. The CDR3 has 16 residues. CDR3 in amino acids: CASSLNPGLSNQPQHF. Written as DNA, the CDR3 is TGTGCCAGCAGTTTAAATCCAGGGCTTTCCAATCAGCCCCAGCATTTT.